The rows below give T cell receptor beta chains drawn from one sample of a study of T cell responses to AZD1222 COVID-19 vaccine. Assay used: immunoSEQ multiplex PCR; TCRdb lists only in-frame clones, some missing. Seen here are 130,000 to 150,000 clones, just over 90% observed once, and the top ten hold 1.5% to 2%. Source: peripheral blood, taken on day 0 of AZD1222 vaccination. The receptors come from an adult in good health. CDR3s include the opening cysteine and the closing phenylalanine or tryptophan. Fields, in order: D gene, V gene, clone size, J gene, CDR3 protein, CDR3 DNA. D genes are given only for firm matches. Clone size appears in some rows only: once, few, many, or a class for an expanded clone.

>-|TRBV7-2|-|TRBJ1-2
CASSLVQDYGYTF
TGTGCCAGCAGCTTAGTACAGGACTATGGCTACACCTTC
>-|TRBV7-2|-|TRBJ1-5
CASSFRAGAGQPQHF
TGTGCCAGCAGCTTTAGGGCAGGGGCTGGTCAGCCCCAGCATTTT
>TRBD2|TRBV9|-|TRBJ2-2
CATKSGTNTGELFF
TGTGCCACCAAGAGCGGGACGAACACCGGGGAGCTGTTTTTT
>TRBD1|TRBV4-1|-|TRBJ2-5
CASSQDGTGVGETQYF
TGCGCCAGCAGCCAAGATGGTACAGGGGTAGGGGAGACCCAGTACTTC
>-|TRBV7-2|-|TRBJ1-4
CASSLGRGEKLFF
TGTGCCAGCAGCTTGGGGCGGGGTGAAAAACTGTTTTTT
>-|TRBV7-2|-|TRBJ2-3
CASSLSGDTTQYF
TGTGCCAGCAGCTTAAGCGGTGATACTACGCAGTATTTT
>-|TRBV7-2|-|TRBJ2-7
CASSRMGLYEQYF
TGTGCCAGCAGCAGAATGGGACTTTACGAGCAGTACTTC
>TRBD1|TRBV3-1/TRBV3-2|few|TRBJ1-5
CASSPQGASNQPQHF
TGTGCCAGCAGCCCACAGGGGGCGAGCAATCAGCCCCAGCATTTT
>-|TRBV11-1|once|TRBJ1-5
CASSLAWDQPQHF
TGTGCCAGCAGCTTAGCCTGGGATCAGCCCCAGCATTTT
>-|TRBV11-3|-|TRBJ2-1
CASSLRVSSYNEQFF
TGTGCCAGCAGCCTGAGGGTAAGCTCCTACAATGAGCAGTTCTTC
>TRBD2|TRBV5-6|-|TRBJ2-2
CASSWGTSSVTGELFF
TGTGCCAGCAGCTGGGGGACTAGCAGCGTCACCGGGGAGCTGTTTTTT
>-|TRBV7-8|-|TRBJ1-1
CASRKNEGNTEAFF
TGTGCCAGCAGAAAAAACGAAGGGAACACTGAAGCTTTCTTT
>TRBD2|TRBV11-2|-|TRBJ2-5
CASSLGLAAETQYF
TGTGCCAGCAGCCTGGGACTAGCCGCAGAGACCCAGTACTTC
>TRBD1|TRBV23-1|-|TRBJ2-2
CASSQSQGQGAAGNTGELFF
TGCGCCAGCAGTCAATCCCAAGGACAGGGGGCCGCGGGAAACACCGGGGAGCTGTTTTTT
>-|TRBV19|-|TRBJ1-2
CASSTYGTRDGYTF
TGTGCCAGTAGTACCTACGGGACAAGGGATGGCTACACCTTC
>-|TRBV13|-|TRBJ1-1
CASSLVQGGTEAFF
TGTGCCAGCAGCTTAGTACAGGGTGGCACTGAAGCTTTCTTT
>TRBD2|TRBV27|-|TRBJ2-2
CASSSSGGFTGELFF
TGTGCCAGCAGTTCTAGCGGGGGGTTCACCGGGGAGCTGTTTTTT
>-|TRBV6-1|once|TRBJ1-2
CASSEFIASSYTF
TGTGCCAGCAGTGAGTTCATAGCCAGCAGCTACACCTTC
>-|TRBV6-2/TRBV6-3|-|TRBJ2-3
CASSGQDGRGSDTQYF
TGTGCCAGCAGTGGACAGGACGGGAGGGGATCAGATACGCAGTATTTT
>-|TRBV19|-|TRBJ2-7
CATKTGQASAYEQYF
TGTGCCACCAAAACCGGGCAGGCCTCCGCCTACGAGCAGTACTTC
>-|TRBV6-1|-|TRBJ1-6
CASSEDRASPLHF
TGTGCCAGCAGTGAAGACAGGGCTTCACCCCTCCACTTT
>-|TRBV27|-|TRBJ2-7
CASSLASGTEQYF
TGTGCCAGCAGTTTAGCCTCAGGGACCGAGCAGTACTTC
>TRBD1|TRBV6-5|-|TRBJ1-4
CASRALQGENEKLFF
TGTGCCAGCCGGGCCCTACAGGGGGAGAATGAAAAACTGTTTTTT
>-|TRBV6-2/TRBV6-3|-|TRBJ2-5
CASSYSSSDQETQYF
TGTGCCAGCAGTTACTCGAGTTCAGATCAAGAGACCCAGTACTTC
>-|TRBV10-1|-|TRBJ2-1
CASSEYSNNEQFF
TGCGCCAGCAGTGAGTACAGTAACAATGAGCAGTTCTTC
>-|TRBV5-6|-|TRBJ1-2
CASSLLIVDIPNYGYTF
TGTGCCAGCAGCTTGTTAATAGTGGACATCCCTAACTATGGCTACACCTTC